The 23 T cell receptor beta chains below come from one sample, sequenced in a study of blood T cell repertoires in COVID-19. Sequencing was performed with immunoSEQ multiplex PCR; in TCRdb, only in-frame clones are kept and a portion is missing. The sample includes about 150,000 clones, approximately 84% of them seen just once. The specimen sequenced was PBMCs or T cells enriched from blood (not recorded which). The receptors shown here come from a woman aged 45-59 years who had recovered from COVID-19.

V and J are TRBV7-2 and TRBJ1-2, with D uncertain. V lost 1 base, J lost 0 bases, and 6 bases lay in between. CDR3 length: 14 residues. Germline V gene sequence: CDR1 SGHTA, CDR2 FQGNSA. The DNA for the CDR3 is TGTGCCAGCAGCTTAGACAGTACTAACTATGGCTACACCTTC. Encoded protein: CASSLDSTNYGYTF.

V is TRBV7-4 and J is TRBJ1-1, with D maybe TRBD1 (5 bases). Trimming pared 2 bases from V and 3 bases from J, leaving 19 bases between. Germline V CDR1 and CDR2: SGHVT, SQSDAQ. The CDR3 consists of 17 residues. CDR3 bases: TGTGCCAGCAGCTTACCCAGAATAGGGGCGGCGGACACTGAAGCTTTCTTT. The encoded protein is CASSLPRIGAADTEAFF.

The CDR3 coding sequence is TGTGCCAGCAGTTTATATGGCAGGGCCTACCAAGAGACCCAGTACTTC. Its translation: CASSLYGRAYQETQYF. The chain has TRBV27 and TRBJ2-5; D is possibly TRBD1 (5 bases). The ends were cut back, 1 base at V and 0 bases at J, with 12 bases in the middle. Germline V CDR1 and CDR2: MNHEY, SMNVEV (reference sequence). The CDR3 consists of 16 residues.

This sequence joins TRBV7-8 and TRBJ1-4; TRBD1 agrees at 9 bases. V lost 3 bases to trimming and J lost 6 bases; unmatched junction nucleotides: 5. From germline, CDR1 is SGHVS and CDR2 FQNEAQ. The CDR3 contains 15 residues. The CDR3 spells CASSFNRGRYEKLFF. CDR3 nucleotide sequence: TGTGCCAGCAGCTTTAACAGGGGGCGGTATGAAAAACTGTTTTTT.

This clone appeared a few times. Additional DNA sequences in this sample encode the identical CDR3. The chain joins TRBV5-1 to TRBJ2-1, with 9 bases that match TRBD1. Germline CDR1 and CDR2: SGHRS and YFSETQ. V lost 3 bases to trimming and J lost 3 bases; unmatched junction nucleotides: 4. The CDR3 consists of 15 residues. The CDR3 DNA follows: TGCGCCAGCAGCTCGGGACAGGGTAGCTACAATGAGCAGTTCTTC. Encoded protein: CASSSGQGSYNEQFF.

The chain employs TRBV11-2 and TRBJ1-5; weak D call: TRBD1 (5 bases). Germline values: CDR1 SGHAT, CDR2 FQNNGV. V lost 0 bases and J 9 bases, leaving 12 bases between the germline ends. The CDR3 contains 14 residues. This CDR3 is CASSLEVGGRPQHF. The CDR3 coding sequence is TGTGCCAGCAGCTTAGAGGTCGGGGGACGGCCCCAGCATTTT.

The chain carries TRBV30 and TRBJ1-5, with 8 bases lining up with TRBD1. Germline CDR1 reads GTSNPN; CDR2 reads SVGIG (reference sequence). The CDR3 length is 15 residues. With V trimmed by 2 bases and J by 1 base, 4 bases remained unmatched. CDR3 DNA sequence: TGTGCCTGGAGTCCCGACAGGGGAAGCAATCAGCCCCAGCATTTT. This translates into CAWSPDRGSNQPQHF.

This clone was seen just once. V and J are TRBV9 and TRBJ2-1; 12 bases fit TRBD2. The junction had 6 bases not matched to a gene; V was cut back by 4 bases and J by 7 bases. Germline CDR1 is SGDLS and CDR2 is YYNGEE. The CDR3 runs to 15 residues. The CDR3, as DNA: TGTGCCAGCAGCCCCGGACTAGCGGGACTAAATGAGCAGTTCTTC. Translating it yields CASSPGLAGLNEQFF. Together with reference TRBV9 and TRBJ2-1, the CDR3 gives the full variable domain: DSGVTQTPKHLITATGQRVTLRCSPRSGDLSVYWYQQSLDQGLQFLIQYYNGEERAKGNILERFSAQQFPDLHSELNLSSLELGDSALYFCASSPGLAGLNEQFFGPGTRLTVL.

The rearrangement joins TRBV6-5 to TRBJ1-1, with D possibly TRBD1 on 6 matching bases. Germline-derived CDR1 and CDR2 are MNHEY and SVGAGI. V was pared by 2 bases and J by 4 bases, with 11 bases between. The CDR3 spans 14 residues. CDR3 residues: CASSYRRDTTEAFF. DNA for the CDR3: TGTGCCAGCAGTTACAGACGGGACACCACTGAAGCTTTCTTT.

V usage is TRBV7-8 and J usage is TRBJ1-1, with 7 bases matching TRBD1. The CDR3 totals 15 residues. Trimming cost V 5 bases and J 4 bases; bases outside gene matches: 10. Germline V CDR1 and CDR2: SGHVS, FQNEAQ. CDR3 coding DNA: TGTGCCAGCAGCCTGTTGACAGGGCAAAGCACTGAAGCTTTCTTT. It yields the protein CASSLLTGQSTEAFF.

This clone was recorded a few times. V usage is TRBV28 and J usage is TRBJ1-5; D is perhaps TRBD1 (5 bases). The germline CDR1 and CDR2 sequences are MDHEN and SYDVKM. The length of the CDR3 is 19 residues. With 5 bases removed from V and 2 bases from J, the gap between germline ends came to 25 bases. CDR3 region: CASSAMDTNSEFGNQPQHF. DNA of the CDR3: TGTGCCAGCAGTGCCATGGACACAAACTCCGAGTTCGGCAATCAGCCCCAGCATTTT.

V usage is TRBV7-2 and J usage is TRBJ2-1; 8 nucleotides align to TRBD2. This CDR3 spans 15 amino acids. V was clipped by 7 bases and J by 4 bases; unmatched bases: 9. Germline V CDR1 and CDR2: SGHTA, FQGNSA. The CDR3 DNA reads TGTGCCAGCACCCCGCAAGCTAGCGGGTACAATGAGCAGTTCTTC. Amino acid sequence: CASTPQASGYNEQFF.

This CDR3 reads CASSLDRAYNSPLHF. In DNA, the CDR3 is TGCGCCAGCAGCTTGGACAGAGCCTATAATTCACCCCTCCACTTT. This rearrangement joins TRBV5-1 to TRBJ1-6; D is ambiguous. Trimming left V 0 bases short and J 2 bases short, with 6 bases between. The CDR3 loop spans 15 amino acids. Germline loops: CDR1 SGHRS, CDR2 YFSETQ.

This chain uses TRBV4-3 with TRBJ2-3; 8 bases align to TRBD1. Trimming at V came to 2 bases and at J to 8 bases, leaving 15 bases not matched to a gene. The length of the CDR3 is 17 residues. Germline lookup yields CDR1 LGHNA and CDR2 YSLEER. For the CDR3, the DNA is TGCGCCAGCAGCCAATCCGCCCCCGGGACAGGAGGGGGTACGCAGTATTTT. This codes for CASSQSAPGTGGGTQYF.

The gene calls are TRBV3-1 (or the pseudogene TRBV3-2) and TRBJ2-2, with 9 bases lining up with TRBD1. The CDR3 is 16 residues long. CDR1 and CDR2 from the germline V gene are LGHDT and YNNKEL (reference sequence). J lost 6 bases, V lost 3 bases, and 8 bases had no gene match. DNA for the CDR3: TGTGCCAGCAGCCATCAGAGGGGGACAGGGCCCGGGGAGCTGTTTTTT. Protein sequence: CASSHQRGTGPGELFF.

The CDR3 DNA reads TGTGCCAGCTCACCAACAGGGGGCTTCTACGAGCAGTACTTC. Its translation: CASSPTGGFYEQYF. This chain links TRBV18 with TRBJ2-7; TRBD1 aligns across 9 bases. The CDR3 covers 14 residues. The J segment lost 3 bases and the V segment lost 2 bases, leaving 2 bases of the junction unmatched. CDR1 is KGHSH, CDR2 LQKENI, per germline.

The rearrangement links TRBV3-1 (or the pseudogene TRBV3-2) to TRBJ1-1; the match to TRBD1 covers 9 bases. The CDR3 consists of 15 residues. Trimming removed 4 bases from V and 3 bases from J; junction bases left unmatched: 6. Germline CDR1 reads LGHDT; CDR2 reads YNNKEL (reference sequence). The CDR3 reads CASSPHRGRDTEAFF. In DNA form, the CDR3 reads TGTGCCAGCAGCCCCCACAGGGGGCGCGACACTGAAGCTTTCTTT.

V gene TRBV19 combines with J gene TRBJ2-7; D may be TRBD1 (5 bases). The CDR3 totals 12 residues. Germline CDR1 LNHDA, CDR2 SQIVND (reference sequence). Trimming shortened V by 6 bases and J by 3 bases, and 9 bases separated the two germline ends. CDR3 protein: CASRRQGYEQYF. CDR3 coding DNA: TGTGCCAGTAGACGCCAGGGCTACGAGCAGTACTTC.

CDR3 amino acids: CASSVLGLSTDTQYF. CDR3 sequence (DNA): TGCGCCAGCAGCGTACTGGGGCTGAGCACAGATACGCAGTATTTT. The V and J genes are TRBV4-1 and TRBJ2-3, with a tentative D call TRBD1 (5 bases). The germline V gene has CDR1 MGHRA and CDR2 YSYEKL. The CDR3 is made up of 15 amino acids. Trimming took 5 bases from V and 0 from J, leaving 12 bases between them.

This chain uses TRBV10-3 with TRBJ1-6; D remains ambiguous. Germline V gives CDR1 ENHRY, CDR2 SYGVKD. The CDR3 has 15 amino acids. Trimming shortened V by 4 bases and J by 0 bases, and 7 bases separated the two germline ends. The CDR3 region has the DNA TGTGCCATCAGTGTCGGGAGCTCCTATAATTCACCCCTCCACTTT. Translated: CAISVGSSYNSPLHF.

The gene calls are TRBV5-1 and TRBJ2-1; D is perhaps TRBD2 (5 bases). Per the germline V gene, CDR1 is SGHRS and CDR2 is YFSETQ. The V and J ends lost 6 bases and 7 bases respectively, with 14 bases between them. CDR3 length: 13 residues. CDR3 sequence: CASNLRGQNEQFF. DNA for the CDR3: TGCGCCAGCAATCTGAGAGGGCAAAATGAGCAGTTCTTC.

This clone has a handful of counts. The rearrangement links TRBV2 to TRBJ2-7; tentatively, D is TRBD1 (6 bases). Germline lookup yields CDR1 SNHLY and CDR2 FYNNEI. Trimming left V 2 bases short and J 4 bases short, with 9 bases between. The CDR3 covers 13 residues. CDR3 amino acids: CASSETGLYEQYF. As DNA, the CDR3 is TGTGCCAGCAGTGAAACAGGGTTGTACGAGCAGTACTTC.

The chain recombines TRBV25-1 with TRBJ2-4; 7 nucleotides agree with TRBD1. In germline, CDR1 is MGHDK, CDR2 SYGVNS. V lost 3 bases to trimming and J lost 3 bases; unmatched junction nucleotides: 2. The CDR3 contains 14 residues. The CDR3 bases are TGTGCCAGCAGTGAGACAGGGAACAAAAACATTCAGTACTTC. Its protein is CASSETGNKNIQYF.